The entry that follows covers one T cell receptor (beta chain) sequence. Original analysis: Amplifying reference gene primers gave estimates of nucleated cell counts. Data came from immunoSEQ multiplex PCR; TCRdb stores just in-frame clones and leaves some out. V and J calls and clone size are those listed in that table; D and trimming were worked out from the DNA. The data hold around 300,000 clones, with approximately 90% observed a single time. This record comes from a study of blood T cell repertoires in COVID-19. On the study more broadly: Whether acute or convalescent, the COVID-19 samples came from the United States, Italy and Spain. Nucleic acid was either cDNA or gDNA, and it came from T cells, B-cell-depleted T cells, or PBMCs.

The CDR3 loop spans 15 amino acids. Germline-derived CDR1 and CDR2 are LNHDA and SQIVND (reference sequence). V dropped 7 bases and J dropped 4; count of bases not matched to a gene: 12. This TCR came from a woman aged 40-49 years with acute or convalescent COVID-19. The specimen was peripheral blood. The genes are TRBV19 and TRBJ1-2; 7 bases map to TRBD1. The CDR3 sequence: CASTTPGGQIYGYTF. In DNA form, the CDR3 reads TGTGCCAGTACCACCCCTGGGGGACAGATCTATGGCTACACCTTC.